This TCR beta chain was sequenced during a study of blood T cell repertoires in COVID-19. Looking at the study overall: Collection of acute and convalescent COVID-19 samples took place in the United States, Italy and Spain.

Germline V gives CDR1 SEHNR, CDR2 FQNEAQ (reference sequence). V was shortened by 3 bases and J by 14 bases, with 19 bases between the two germline ends. The CDR3 sequence is 13 residues long. Method: immunoSEQ multiplex PCR; TCRdb's copy keeps in-frame clones and lacks some. Here the sample spans around 100,000 clones, 70% to 90% being singletons. The chain joins TRBV7-9 to TRBJ1-2, with a possible D match to TRBD1 (6 bases). Material: peripheral blood. The sequence came from a man in his fifties with active COVID-19. The CDR3 DNA reads TGTGCCAGCAGCTTTAGGGGGGGTGGGCCCCCAACCTTC. Protein product: CASSFRGGGPPTF.